This TCR beta chain was profiled in a study of blood T cell repertoires in COVID-19. Background on the study: Italy, Spain and the United States were the sources of the convalescent and acute COVID-19 samples.

The CDR3 runs 17 residues. Germline loops: CDR1 ENHRY, CDR2 SYGVKD. Trimming cost V 2 bases and J 7 bases, with 24 bases left between them. Authors' data handling: Amplification from reference gene primers served as the basis for estimated nucleated cell counts. The protocol was immunoSEQ multiplex PCR, while the TCRdb copy is restricted to in-frame clones and leaves out a portion. D and trimming were read from the DNA, whereas the V and J calls and clone size are those reported in that table. The table includes 95,000 to 110,000 clones, 89% detected once. The sequenced material came from peripheral blood. V gene TRBV10-3 combines with J gene TRBJ2-7, with D tentatively TRBD2 (6 bases). The clonotype was recovered from a man aged 35 to 55 with active or convalescent COVID-19. The CDR3 nucleotides are TGTGCCATCAGTGAGAGTGAAGGTGGGGGGATTCGGGGAGAGCAGTACTTC. This codes for CAISESEGGGIRGEQYF.